The sample holds a few counts of the clone carrying this T cell receptor (beta chain). Its specificity is not known. These data are taken from a study of shared clonotypes between healthy human individuals. Study-wide findings and caveats: Estimated richness values were generally larger in naive subsets than in memory subsets.

Sorted subsets were amplified in replicate PCRs using approximately 0.2 ug DNA, about 30,000 T cell genomes. Methods used by the authors: Filtering was not the same, since immunoSEQ gave junction-only sequences without quality scores. Sequenced by immunoSEQ multiplex PCR; TCRdb stores in-frame clones only, minus some. D and trimming come from the DNA, and the V and J calls and clone size come from that table. This sample has around 700,000 clones, with around 73% found just once. This TCR was recovered from a woman in her thirties in good health. Source material: memory CD4+ T cells sorted from blood. The subset was: CD45RA-negative fraction.

The CDR3 DNA reads as TGTGCCAGCAGCCAAGAAGACGGCAGGGGGCACGAGCAGTACTTC. It encodes CASSQEDGRGHEQYF. This sequence joins TRBV4-2 and TRBJ2-7, with TRBD1 matching over 8 bases. Germline CDR1 reads LGHNA; CDR2 reads YNFKEQ. The V segment lost 0 bases and the J segment 5 bases; nucleotides outside the gene matches: 6. The CDR3 sequence is 15 residues long.